This note documents a single T cell receptor (beta chain) sequence. Its target is not known. Treatment here: roughly nine-day PBMC culture with coronavirus spike peptide pools or control peptides (ViraFEST assay). First, ViraFEST expanded antigen-specific T cells with peptide pools, and next it sequenced the TCRs. At days 3 and 7, half the medium was exchanged for fresh IL-2 medium. The J segment lost 3 bases and the V segment lost 0 bases, leaving 6 bases of the junction unmatched. Germline CDR1 reads SGHRS; CDR2 reads YFSETQ. This CDR3 has 16 amino acids. The record originates from a study of vaccination and CD4 T cells after COVID-19. Whole-study context: From HCoV-229E, HCoV-OC43, HCoV-NL63 and SARS-CoV-2, overlapping spike peptides were used to stimulate the cells.

Cultured CD4+ T-cell DNA underwent Oncomine TCR Beta short-read sequencing. In TCRdb, the PCR reads were re-called with MiXCR into one record per CDR3 protein. The repertoire holds about 13,000 distinct CDR3 sequences, about 25% seen once, with just over 8% in the top ten. Findings and limits, study-wide: Looking at convalescent patients, a median around 83% of reactive clones were present only post-vaccination.

Sequencing was performed on CD4+ T cells from blood, cultured in vitro. This clonotype was obtained from a human donor who had recovered from COVID-19. The chain employs TRBV5-1 and TRBJ2-7; 10 bases line up with TRBD1. The CDR3 region is CASSLAGTGVGYEQYF. The CDR3 DNA follows: TGCGCCAGCAGCTTGGCCGGGACAGGGGTGGGCTACGAGCAGTACTTC.